A single sample is the source of the 21 T cell receptor beta chains below, sequenced in a study of PD-L1 blockade in urothelial cancer. Data came from immunoSEQ multiplex PCR; TCRdb stores just in-frame clones and leaves some out. Among approximately 65,000 clones listed, 85% to 90% were seen once. The specimen comprised PBMCs, sampled around atezolizumab (anti-PD-L1) treatment. All receptors derive from a man aged 60 to 69 with urothelial cancer.

The chain has TRBV9 and TRBJ2-1; D is unclear. Per germline, CDR1 SGDLS and CDR2 YYNGEE. This CDR3 is 15 amino acids long. Trimming took 0 bases from V and 2 from J, leaving 9 bases between them. CDR3 amino acids: CASSVELGPYNEQFF. As DNA, the CDR3 is TGTGCCAGCAGCGTAGAGTTGGGCCCCTACAATGAGCAGTTCTTC.

V is TRBV5-6 and J is TRBJ2-7, with TRBD1 matching 11 bases. The germline V gene encodes CDR1 SGHDT and CDR2 YYEEEE. J was trimmed by 6 bases and V by 4 bases; bases with no gene match: 9. This CDR3 contains 15 residues. Written as DNA, the CDR3 is TGTGCCAGCAGCAAAAGGACAGGGGGCTTTGGCGAGCAGTACTTC. It encodes CASSKRTGGFGEQYF.

This clone was seen only once. CDR3 DNA sequence: TGTGCCTGGATGCTGGGACAAGGAGGCTACACCTTC. Its protein is CAWMLGQGGYTF. This chain links TRBV30 with TRBJ1-2; a weak D match, TRBD1 (6 bases). V lost 4 bases, J lost 8 bases, and 14 bases lay in between. Germline loops: CDR1 GTSNPN, CDR2 SVGIG (reference sequence). The CDR3 loop spans 12 amino acids.

The chain recombines TRBV18 with TRBJ1-2; 9 positions agree with TRBD1. CDR3 size: 16 residues. The germline V gene has CDR1 KGHSH and CDR2 LQKENI. Trimming removed 2 bases from V and 7 bases from J; junction bases left unmatched: 11. The CDR3 is CASSPSGDRDLFGYTF. CDR3 in DNA: TGTGCCAGCTCACCATCAGGGGACAGGGACCTATTTGGCTACACCTTC. The whole variable domain, filled in from reference TRBV18 and TRBJ1-2, reads NAGVMQNPRHLVRRRGQEARLRCSPMKGHSHVYWYRQLPEEGLKFMVYLQKENIIDESGMPKERFSAEFPKEGPSILRIQQVVRGDSAAYFCASSPSGDRDLFGYTFGSGTRLTVV.

The V and J genes are TRBV6-5 and TRBJ2-7; D may be TRBD1 (5 bases). The V gene lost 2 bases and the J gene lost 2 bases, with 7 bases spanning the gap. CDR3 length equals 13 residues. Germline CDR1 and CDR2: MNHEY and SVGAGI. The CDR3 region has the DNA TGTGCCAGCAGTTACGGCAGGGCCTACGAGCAGTACTTC. This codes for CASSYGRAYEQYF.

This rearrangement joins TRBV7-9 to TRBJ1-5; D perhaps matches TRBD1 (5 bases). The germline V and J ends were trimmed by 5 bases and 2 bases, with 16 bases remaining between them. Germline V gives CDR1 SEHNR, CDR2 FQNEAQ (reference sequence). The CDR3 runs to 16 residues. CDR3 region: CASSASRVVGNQPQHF. The CDR3 bases are TGTGCCAGCAGCGCCAGCAGGGTGGTTGGCAATCAGCCCCAGCATTTT.

The V and J genes are TRBV5-4 and TRBJ2-3; weak D call: TRBD1 (5 bases). The CDR3 runs 14 residues. V was shortened by 5 bases and J by 4 bases, with 14 bases between the two germline ends. CDR1 is SGHNT, CDR2 YYREEE, per germline (reference sequence). The CDR3 region has the DNA TGTGCCAGCAGACCCACAACAGGCCCAGATACGCAGTATTTT. Encoded protein: CASRPTTGPDTQYF.

The chain recombines TRBV11-2 with TRBJ1-6; tentatively, D is TRBD1 (5 bases). Trimming removed 3 bases from V and 7 bases from J, with 13 bases in between. This CDR3 has 15 amino acids. Germline CDR1 and CDR2: SGHAT and FQNNGV. Here the CDR3 DNA reads TGTGCCAGCAGCTTCCTAGGGGTGCGCAATTCACCCCTCCACTTT. This sequence encodes CASSFLGVRNSPLHF.

The chain combines TRBV19 with TRBJ1-5; possibly TRBD1 for D (5 bases). The CDR3 consists of 19 residues. Trimming removed 4 bases from V and 0 bases from J, with 22 bases in between. CDR1 is LNHDA and CDR2 is SQIVND in the germline V gene (reference sequence). Here the CDR3 reads CASSTPPSGGMGSNQPQHF. The CDR3, as DNA: TGTGCCAGTAGTACCCCCCCTTCCGGGGGGATGGGTAGCAATCAGCCCCAGCATTTT.

The rearrangement links TRBV28 to TRBJ2-7; 10 positions agree with TRBD1. Losses at the gene ends were 7 bases for V and 4 bases for J; bases not matched to a gene: 4. In germline, CDR1 is MDHEN, CDR2 SYDVKM. There are 13 residues in the CDR3. The CDR3 region is CASIGTGAYEQYF. CDR3 nucleotide sequence: TGTGCCAGCATCGGGACAGGGGCTTACGAGCAGTACTTC.

DNA for the CDR3: TGTGCCAGCGGAGTGGGAGGGGCCAACTACGAGCAGTACTTC. Its translation: CASGVGGANYEQYF. The chain recombines TRBV7-2 with TRBJ2-7; 7 bases are a match to TRBD2. From germline, CDR1 is SGHTA and CDR2 FQGNSA. Losses at the gene ends were 8 bases for V and 3 bases for J; bases not matched to a gene: 10. This CDR3 comprises 14 residues.

V usage is TRBV5-1 and J usage is TRBJ2-1, with 10 bases lining up with TRBD2. The V gene end was trimmed by 0 bases and the J gene end by 6 bases; junction bases not matched to a gene: 0. The germline gives CDR1 SGHRS, CDR2 YFSETQ. The CDR3 sequence is 14 residues long. CDR3 amino acids: CASSLGTSGNEQFF. The CDR3 nucleotides read TGCGCCAGCAGCTTGGGGACTAGCGGCAATGAGCAGTTCTTC.

CDR3 residues: CASRFRQGYTEAFF. The CDR3 nucleotides read TGTGCCAGCAGGTTTCGACAGGGCTACACTGAAGCTTTCTTT. V gene TRBV6-5 combines with J gene TRBJ1-1, with 7 bases lining up with TRBD1. In germline, CDR1 is MNHEY, CDR2 SVGAGI. Trimming took 6 bases from V and 3 from J; bases not matched to a gene: 7. The CDR3 is 14 amino acids.

This clone was counted a few times. The chain carries TRBV6-5 and TRBJ1-1, with D possibly being TRBD1 (6 bases). The germline V and J ends were trimmed by 6 bases and 5 bases, with 16 bases remaining between them. Germline V gives CDR1 MNHEY, CDR2 SVGAGI. There are 14 residues in the CDR3. CDR3 in DNA: TGTGCCAGCAGCTACGACAGGAGAGGGACTGAAGCTTTCTTT. Its translation: CASSYDRRGTEAFF.

The chain employs TRBV7-2 and TRBJ2-1; no clear D gene. The CDR3 spans 17 residues. V lost 4 bases, J lost 0 bases, and 16 bases lay in between. Germline V gene lookup returns CDR1 SGHTA and CDR2 FQGNSA. CDR3 loop: CASSYRQLARSYNEQFF. CDR3 nucleotides: TGTGCCAGCAGCTACCGACAACTTGCCCGCTCCTACAATGAGCAGTTCTTC.

The chain uses TRBV6-6 and TRBJ2-5, with D perhaps TRBD1 (6 bases). The CDR3 is 15 residues long. Germline CDR1 reads MNHNY; CDR2 reads SVGAGI (reference sequence). Trimming removed 2 bases from V and 1 base from J, with 11 bases in between. CDR3 coding DNA: TGTGCCAGCAGTTACGCTGCCAGGGGCCAAGAGACCCAGTACTTC. Amino acids: CASSYAARGQETQYF.

This clone has only one observation. This chain links TRBV6-5 with TRBJ2-6; TRBD2 is a possible D gene (7 bases). Per germline, CDR1 MNHEY and CDR2 SVGAGI. V lost 10 bases and J 4 bases, leaving 17 bases between the germline ends. The CDR3 is 15 residues long. The CDR3 here is CAIRGGGTGANVLTF. The DNA of the CDR3 is TGTGCCATAAGGGGAGGGGGAACCGGGGCCAACGTCCTGACTTTC.

This clone showed up just once. The chain uses TRBV10-1 and TRBJ2-7; maybe TRBD2 (7 bases). CDR3 size: 14 residues. V shed 4 bases and J shed 5 bases, with 15 bases lying between them. Germline lookup yields CDR1 WNHNN and CDR2 SYGVQD (reference sequence). CDR3 sequence (DNA): TGCGCCAGCAGTGGGGCGCAGGGGAGGGACGAGCAGTACTTC. As protein: CASSGAQGRDEQYF.

This clone has more than one count but fewer than ten. The gene calls are TRBV30 and TRBJ1-2; 9 bases are shared with TRBD1. Germline values: CDR1 GTSNPN, CDR2 SVGIG (reference sequence). The CDR3 sequence is 17 residues long. V dropped 0 bases and J dropped 3; count of bases not matched to a gene: 11. The CDR3 here is CAWSVQGGTGNHYGYTF. In DNA form, the CDR3 reads TGTGCCTGGAGTGTACAGGGGGGGACAGGGAATCACTATGGCTACACCTTC. The full variable domain, its missing parts supplied by reference TRBV30 and TRBJ1-2, is SQTIHQWPATLVQPVGSPLSLECTVEGTSNPNLYWYRQAAGRGLQLLFYSVGIGQISSEVPQNLSASRPQDRQFILSSKKLLLSDSGFYLCAWSVQGGTGNHYGYTFGSGTRLTVV.

A few counts support this clone. The chain employs TRBV9 and TRBJ1-2, with unresolved D. V lost 0 bases and J lost 8, with 14 bases in between. The length of the CDR3 is 14 residues. In germline, CDR1 is SGDLS, CDR2 YYNGEE. The DNA of the CDR3 is TGTGCCAGCAGCGTAGGAGAGCCCTCGTTCGGCTACACCTTC. Protein: CASSVGEPSFGYTF.

This rearrangement joins TRBV7-9 to TRBJ1-1; 8 bases line up with TRBD1. From germline, CDR1 is SEHNR and CDR2 FQNEAQ (reference sequence). The CDR3 extends over 13 amino acids. The ends lost 7 bases at V and 1 base at J; junction bases unmatched: 2. In DNA, the CDR3 is TGTGCCAGCACCGGACAGGGGAACACTGAAGCTTTCTTT. This gives the protein CASTGQGNTEAFF.